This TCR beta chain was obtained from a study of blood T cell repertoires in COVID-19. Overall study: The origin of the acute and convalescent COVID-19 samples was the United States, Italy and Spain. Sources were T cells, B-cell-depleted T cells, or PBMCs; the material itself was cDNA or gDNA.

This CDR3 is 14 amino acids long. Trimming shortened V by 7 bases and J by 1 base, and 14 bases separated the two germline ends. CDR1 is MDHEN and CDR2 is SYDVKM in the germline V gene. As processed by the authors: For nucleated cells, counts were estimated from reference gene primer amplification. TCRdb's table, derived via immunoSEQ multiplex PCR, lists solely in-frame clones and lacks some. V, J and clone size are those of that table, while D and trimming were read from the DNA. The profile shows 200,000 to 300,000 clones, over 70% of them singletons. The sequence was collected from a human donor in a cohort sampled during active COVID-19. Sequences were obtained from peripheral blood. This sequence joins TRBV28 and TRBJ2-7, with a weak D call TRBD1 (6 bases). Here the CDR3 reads CASIRGRRSYEQYF. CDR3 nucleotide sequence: TGTGCCAGCATCAGGGGTAGAAGGTCCTACGAGCAGTACTTC.